This is a list of T cell receptor beta chains from one sample in a study of blood T cell repertoires in COVID-19. Clones were read by immunoSEQ multiplex PCR, and TCRdb kept only the in-frame ones, dropping some. In the table there are some 130,000 clones, about 85% of which are singletons. Sequencing was performed on peripheral blood. These receptors were taken from a man at least 80 years old with acute or convalescent COVID-19. Each CDR3 is given with its conserved first and last residue. D genes are given only for firm matches. For some rows the clone size is stated as once, few or many, or as a class when expanded; others skip it.

>TRBV6-1|once|TRBD1|TRBJ1-6
TGTGCCAGCAGTGCCAGAGAGTCTTCTCTTAGGGGGCGAGATAATTCACCCCTCCACTTT
CASSARESSLRGRDNSPLHF
>TRBV5-1|-|TRBD2|TRBJ2-5
TGCGCCAGCAGCTTGCGGGAGGGCCGGGAGACCCAGTACTTC
CASSLREGRETQYF
>TRBV6-5|-|TRBD1|TRBJ1-2
TGTGCCAGCACACAGGGGTTCTATGGCTACACCTTC
CASTQGFYGYTF
>TRBV19|-|-|TRBJ1-4
TGTGCCAGTAGTACCGGACAGCCGGCAACTAATGAAAAACTGTTTTTT
CASSTGQPATNEKLFF
>TRBV27|few|-|TRBJ1-1
TGTGCCAGCAGTCGGCGGGAGGCGTCTGAAGCTTTCTTT
CASSRREASEAFF
>TRBV2|-|TRBD1|TRBJ2-7
TGTGCCAGCAGTAAGTGGACAGGGGCCCGAGCGAACTCCTACGAGCAGTACTTC
CASSKWTGARANSYEQYF
>TRBV10-3|-|-|TRBJ2-2
TGTGCCATCAGTCCGGCAGGGACCGGGGAGCTGTTTTTT
CAISPAGTGELFF
>TRBV5-4|-|-|TRBJ2-3
TGTGCCAGCAGCTTTGGGCAGGGGACCGATACGCAGTATTTT
CASSFGQGTDTQYF
>TRBV5-1|-|TRBD1|TRBJ1-1
TGCGCCAGCAGCGTGGACAGGGCTGAAGCTTTCTTT
CASSVDRAEAFF
>TRBV5-4|-|TRBD1|TRBJ2-3
TGTGCCAGCAGGGACGGGACAGGAATTGATACGCAGTATTTT
CASRDGTGIDTQYF
>TRBV28|-|-|TRBJ1-3
TGTGCCAGCGGCTTCTCTGGAAACACCATATATTTT
CASGFSGNTIYF
>TRBV9|-|TRBD2|TRBJ2-2
TGTGCCAGCAGGGGAGGGGCTAGCGCGAACACCGGGGAGCTGTTTTTT
CASRGGASANTGELFF
>TRBV5-6|-|TRBD2|TRBJ2-7
TGTGCCAGCAGCTCCCTACGATTCAGCGGGGGCGGCTACGAGCAGTACTTC
CASSSLRFSGGGYEQYF
>TRBV7-6|-|-|TRBJ1-1
TGTGCCAGCAGCTTTACCAGGGACACTGAAGCTTTCTTT
CASSFTRDTEAFF
>TRBV9|-|TRBD2|TRBJ2-7
TGTGCCAGCAGCGTAGAGACTAGCGGGAGAGGCGAGCAGTACTTC
CASSVETSGRGEQYF
>TRBV15|-|-|TRBJ2-7
TGTGCCACCAGCAGAGGTATCACGGAGGGTGAGCAGTACTTC
CATSRGITEGEQYF
>TRBV6-5|once|-|TRBJ1-3
TGTGCCACCTCCCCAGGGACTGGAAACACCATATATTTT
CATSPGTGNTIYF
>TRBV18|once|-|TRBJ1-3
TGTGCCAGCTCACCGCCGCGGGGCGACTCTGGAAACACCATATATTTT
CASSPPRGDSGNTIYF
>TRBV5-4|-|-|TRBJ2-7
TGTGCCAGCAGCTTGGAATGGGCCCCCCACGAGCAGTACTTC
CASSLEWAPHEQYF
>TRBV4-1|few|TRBD1|TRBJ2-1
TGCGCCAGCAGCCAGAGGCCCGGACAGGGAGGAGATGAGCAGTTCTTC
CASSQRPGQGGDEQFF
>TRBV9|-|TRBD2|TRBJ2-5
TGTGCCAGCAGCGTAGAGCCTAGCGGGGGGGCCGTAAAGACCCAGTACTTC
CASSVEPSGGAVKTQYF
>TRBV7-8|-|-|TRBJ1-1
TGTGCCAGCAGCTTGTATCGGAACACTGAAGCTTTCTTT
CASSLYRNTEAFF
>TRBV6-5|-|TRBD1|TRBJ2-3
TGTGCCAGCAGTCGGGACAGGGGGCCGGAGCGGGCGCAGTATTTT
CASSRDRGPERAQYF
>TRBV21-1|-|-|TRBJ2-3
TGTGCCAGCAGCAAAGAAGGGGGCCCCCGCACAGATACGCAGTATTTT
CASSKEGGPRTDTQYF
>TRBV16|-|-|TRBJ1-1
TGTGCCAGCAGCCAATCGCACGGTAACACTGAAGCTTTCTTT
CASSQSHGNTEAFF
>TRBV6-1|-|-|TRBJ1-4
TGTGCCAGCAGTGAAGCGCGAGGACAGAATAATGAAAAACTGTTTTTT
CASSEARGQNNEKLFF
>TRBV19|-|-|TRBJ2-7
TGTGCCAGTAGCGACAGGCGGGTATACGAGCAGTACTTC
CASSDRRVYEQYF
>TRBV28|-|-|TRBJ1-2
TGTGCCAGCAGTTTAGGCAGCTATGGCTACACCTTC
CASSLGSYGYTF
>TRBV6-5|-|TRBD1|TRBJ2-3
TGTGCCAGCAACCCCGGACAGGGCCGCACAGATACGCAGTATTTT
CASNPGQGRTDTQYF
>TRBV29-1|-|TRBD1|TRBJ1-2
TGCAGCGTCCAGCGGGACAGGGAGGGCTACACCTTC
CSVQRDREGYTF
>TRBV11-2|few|TRBD1|TRBJ2-7
TGTGCCAGCAGCTTAGACGGACAGGGGGGTGACGAGCAGTACTTC
CASSLDGQGGDEQYF